The 7 T cell receptor beta chains reported below all come from one sample, sequenced in a study of cytomegalovirus exposure and HLA in healthy donors. It was with 60 Vbeta and 13 Jbeta primers that the PCR ran. Generated by immunoSEQ multiplex PCR, the TCRdb table keeps only in-frame clones and is missing some. The data show roughly 110,000 clones, over 65% seen once. The sequenced sample was PBMCs. All receptors derive from a woman aged 30 to 39 in good health and CMV-seropositive.

This clone was counted a single time. The V call is TRBV28, the J call TRBJ1-1; possible D gene TRBD1, 6 bases. CDR3 length: 17 residues. Germline V gene sequence: CDR1 MDHEN, CDR2 SYDVKM. The V gene lost 2 bases and the J gene lost 1 base, with 17 bases spanning the gap. The CDR3 nucleotides read TGTGCCAGCAGTTTACCGGGGGCACGGGGGGGGAACACTGAAGCTTTCTTT. Amino acid sequence: CASSLPGARGGNTEAFF.

The chain combines TRBV18 with TRBJ1-2; tentative D call: TRBD1 (6 bases). The V and J ends lost 3 bases and 2 bases respectively, with 13 bases between them. Looked up from germline, CDR1 is KGHSH and CDR2 is LQKENI. This CDR3 comprises 15 residues. The CDR3 DNA sequence: TGTGCCAGCTCACCTGCTGGGGACACCAACTATGGCTACACCTTC. It specifies CASSPAGDTNYGYTF.

This CDR3 reads CATSRDLGARSGNTIYF. DNA for the CDR3: TGTGCCACCAGCAGAGATCTTGGGGCACGCTCTGGAAACACCATATATTTT. The chain combines TRBV15 with TRBJ1-3; TRBD1 is a possible D gene (5 bases). This CDR3 has 17 residues. Germline V lookup: CDR1 LNHNV, CDR2 YYDKDF (reference sequence). Trimming took 0 bases from V and 0 from J, leaving 12 bases between them.

V is TRBV15 and J is TRBJ1-5; D is undetermined. Trimming cost V 0 bases and J 6 bases, with 12 bases left between them. This CDR3 has 15 residues. The germline CDR1 and CDR2 sequences are LNHNV and YYDKDF (reference sequence). CDR3 sequence: CATSRDPRGSQPQHF. CDR3 nucleotides: TGTGCCACCAGCAGAGATCCACGCGGCAGTCAGCCCCAGCATTTT.

This clone was found a few times. The CDR3, as DNA: TGTGCCAGCAGCTCGGAGTACGAGCAGTACTTC. Translating gives CASSSEYEQYF. The chain is built from TRBV5-6 and TRBJ2-7; D ambiguous. The V end was cut by 3 bases, the J end by 4 bases, with 5 bases between. Germline V gene sequence: CDR1 SGHDT, CDR2 YYEEEE. The length of the CDR3 is 11 residues.

This clone was found once. The rearrangement uses TRBV19 and TRBJ1-3; 8 bases are shared with TRBD1. The CDR3 is made up of 18 amino acids. V lost 2 bases to trimming and J lost 0 bases; unmatched junction nucleotides: 9. CDR1 and CDR2 (germline): LNHDA, SQIVND (reference sequence). CDR3 sequence reads: CASSITSGQVNSGNTIYF. In nucleotides, the CDR3 is TGTGCCAGTAGTATAACATCGGGACAGGTGAACTCTGGAAACACCATATATTTT.

V usage is TRBV6-5 and J usage is TRBJ1-1; 8 bases are shared with TRBD1. This CDR3 is 15 amino acids long. V gave up 3 bases and J gave up 3 bases; unmatched junction bases: 6. From germline, CDR1 is MNHEY and CDR2 SVGAGI. This CDR3 reads CASSYYGQGDTEAFF. As DNA, the CDR3 is TGTGCCAGCAGTTATTACGGACAGGGTGACACTGAAGCTTTCTTT.